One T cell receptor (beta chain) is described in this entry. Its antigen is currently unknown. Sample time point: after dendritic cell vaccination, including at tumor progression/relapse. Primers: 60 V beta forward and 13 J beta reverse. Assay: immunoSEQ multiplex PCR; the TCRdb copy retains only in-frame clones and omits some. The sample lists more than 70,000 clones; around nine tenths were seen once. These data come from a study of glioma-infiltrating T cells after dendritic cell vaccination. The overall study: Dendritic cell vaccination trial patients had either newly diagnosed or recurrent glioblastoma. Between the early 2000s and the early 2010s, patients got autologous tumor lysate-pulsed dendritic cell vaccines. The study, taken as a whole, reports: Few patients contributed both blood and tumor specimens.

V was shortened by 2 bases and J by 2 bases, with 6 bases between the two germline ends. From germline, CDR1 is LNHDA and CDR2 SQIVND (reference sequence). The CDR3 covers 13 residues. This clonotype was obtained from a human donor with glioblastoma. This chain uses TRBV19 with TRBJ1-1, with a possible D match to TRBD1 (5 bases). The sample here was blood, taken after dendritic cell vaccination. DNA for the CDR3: TGTGCCAGTAGTATAACAGGTAACACTGAAGCTTTCTTT. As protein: CASSITGNTEAFF.